The 29 T cell receptor beta chains given below trace back to one sample, sequenced in a study of beta chain features in type 1 diabetes. The sequenced template was cDNA made from the entire isolated RNA. Profiled with immunoSEQ multiplex PCR; TCRdb holds only in-frame clones, not every one. The repertoire holds some 900,000 clones, with 15% to 20% as singletons. The material sequenced was naive CD4+ T cells from blood. The source of these receptors is a woman under 30 in good health.

In this sample, this clone turned up a few times. The V and J genes are TRBV9 and TRBJ2-6; perhaps TRBD1 as D (6 bases). The CDR3 contains 14 residues. CDR1 is SGDLS, CDR2 YYNGEE, per germline. Trimming left V 2 bases short and J 4 bases short, with 7 bases between. CDR3: CASSVTGGANVLTF. CDR3 DNA sequence: TGTGCCAGCAGCGTTACAGGGGGGGCCAACGTCCTGACTTTC. Drawing the rest from reference TRBV9 and TRBJ2-6, the complete variable domain is DSGVTQTPKHLITATGQRVTLRCSPRSGDLSVYWYQQSLDQGLQFLIQYYNGEERAKGNILERFSAQQFPDLHSELNLSSLELGDSALYFCASSVTGGANVLTFGAGSRLTVL.

Ten or more counts support this clone. V usage is TRBV7-9 and J usage is TRBJ1-2; 12 bases align to TRBD1. The germline V gene has CDR1 SEHNR and CDR2 FQNEAQ (reference sequence). V lost 10 bases, J lost 8 bases, and 8 bases stayed unmatched. CDR3 length: 13 residues. CDR3 sequence reads: CATPGQGARGYTF. The CDR3 DNA is TGTGCCACTCCGGGACAGGGGGCGAGAGGCTACACCTTC.

This rearrangement joins TRBV28 to TRBJ1-1, with a tentative D call TRBD1 (5 bases). This CDR3 has 14 residues. Trimming took 4 bases from V and 0 from J, leaving 9 bases between them. Per the germline V gene, CDR1 is MDHEN and CDR2 is SYDVKM. In DNA, the CDR3 is TGTGCCAGCAGTTCCCGACAGTTGAACACTGAAGCTTTCTTT. The encoded protein is CASSSRQLNTEAFF.

This clone showed up just a few times. This rearrangement joins TRBV18 to TRBJ2-7, with D unresolved. The CDR3 totals 16 residues. V shed 0 bases and J shed 2 bases, with 14 bases lying between them. Germline loops: CDR1 KGHSH, CDR2 LQKENI. The CDR3 protein is CASSPPGSRSAYEQYF. In DNA, the CDR3 is TGTGCCAGCTCACCACCGGGTTCCCGAAGCGCCTACGAGCAGTACTTC.

This clone appeared a few times. The CDR3 coding sequence is TGTGCCAGCAGTTTAGGTCATAGGCCCCAGCATTTT. Translating gives CASSLGHRPQHF. This chain links TRBV28 with TRBJ1-5; D remains ambiguous. CDR1 is MDHEN, CDR2 SYDVKM, per germline. V shed 2 bases and J shed 9 bases, with 8 bases lying between them. This CDR3 is built from 12 residues.

The gene calls are TRBV11-2 and TRBJ2-3, with D tentatively TRBD2 (5 bases). The germline CDR1 and CDR2 sequences are SGHAT and FQNNGV. V was shortened by 3 bases and J by 3 bases, with 16 bases between the two germline ends. CDR3 length: 16 residues. CDR3 sequence: CASSFHQPTGTDTQYF. The CDR3 DNA reads TGTGCCAGCAGCTTTCACCAACCAACGGGGACAGATACGCAGTATTTT.

The chain couples TRBV28 to TRBJ1-1; tentative D call: TRBD1 (6 bases). Germline loops: CDR1 MDHEN, CDR2 SYDVKM. This CDR3 spans 14 amino acids. Trimming took off 1 base at V and 4 bases at J, with 10 bases between the two ends. DNA for the CDR3: TGTGCCAGCAGTTTATCACAGGGAGCCACTGAAGCTTTCTTT. It codes for CASSLSQGATEAFF.

This sequence joins TRBV9 and TRBJ2-1, with TRBD2 matching 13 bases. The length of the CDR3 is 17 residues. The junction had 10 bases not matched to a gene; V was cut back by 3 bases and J by 7 bases. CDR1 is SGDLS and CDR2 is YYNGEE in the germline V gene. DNA of the CDR3: TGTGCCAGCAGCGCCAGACTGGGGACTAGCGGGAAGAATGAGCAGTTCTTC. Protein: CASSARLGTSGKNEQFF.

This rearrangement joins TRBV29-1 to TRBJ1-5; 7 bases agree with TRBD1. This CDR3 has 13 amino acids. Per the germline V gene, CDR1 is SQVTM and CDR2 is ANQGSEA. Trimming took 3 bases from V and 3 from J; bases not matched to a gene: 2. CDR3 bases: TGCAGCGTTGACGGGACAGACAATCAGCCCCAGCATTTT. Its translation: CSVDGTDNQPQHF.

The table lists this clone with a few counts. The rearrangement uses TRBV5-1 and TRBJ2-1; D gene unclear. V lost 0 bases and J lost 10, with 8 bases in between. CDR1 SGHRS and CDR2 YFSETQ come from the germline V gene. The CDR3 runs 12 residues. The CDR3 here is CASSLGPGEQFF. The DNA of the CDR3 is TGCGCCAGCAGCTTGGGCCCCGGAGAGCAGTTCTTC. The variable domain in full, with the rest retrieved from reference TRBV5-1 and TRBJ2-1, is KAGVTQTPRYLIKTRGQQVTLSCSPISGHRSVSWYQQTPGQGLQFLFEYFSETQRNKGNFPGRFSGRQFSNSRSEMNVSTLELGDSALYLCASSLGPGEQFFGPGTRLTVL.

DNA for the CDR3: TGCAGCGCACATTTACAGGAAGGGCAGTTCTTC. Translated: CSAHLQEGQFF. This chain joins TRBV29-1 and TRBJ2-1; a weak D match, TRBD1 (5 bases). This CDR3 spans 11 amino acids. V was clipped by 7 bases and J by 12 bases, with 16 bases between them. Germline V gene data show CDR1 as SQVTM and CDR2 as ANQGSEA.

This clone has only a few counts. The chain is built from TRBV18 and TRBJ2-5; 8 bases are a match to TRBD1. The CDR3 is made up of 16 amino acids. The ends lost 3 bases at V and 0 bases at J; junction bases unmatched: 6. Germline lookup yields CDR1 KGHSH and CDR2 LQKENI. The CDR3 spells CASSPYGTGYQETQYF. CDR3 nucleotide sequence: TGTGCCAGCTCACCTTACGGGACAGGATACCAAGAGACCCAGTACTTC.

The gene calls are TRBV6-5 and TRBJ1-1; tentatively, D is TRBD1 (5 bases). CDR3 size: 15 residues. Germline values: CDR1 MNHEY, CDR2 SVGAGI. Trimming left V 0 bases short and J 3 bases short, with 11 bases between. The DNA for the CDR3 is TGTGCCAGCAGTTACTCCGGGGCCCCTTACACTGAAGCTTTCTTT. It codes for CASSYSGAPYTEAFF.

In this sample, this clone turned up a few times. V gene TRBV7-2 combines with J gene TRBJ2-7; D may correspond to TRBD1 or TRBD2 (6 bases each). This CDR3 comprises 13 residues. Germline CDR1 and CDR2: SGHTA and FQGNSA. Trimming removed 3 bases from V and 4 bases from J, with 10 bases in between. The CDR3 bases are TGTGCCAGCAGCTTGGGGGGCGATTACGAGCAGTACTTC. Its translation is CASSLGGDYEQYF. Full variable domain (remainder filled in from reference TRBV7-2 and TRBJ2-7): GAGVSQSPSNKVTEKGKDVELRCDPISGHTALYWYRQSLGQGLEFLIYFQGNSAPDKSGLPSDRFSAERTGGSVSTLTIQRTQQEDSAVYLCASSLGGDYEQYFGPGTRLTVT.

The V call is TRBV6-1, the J call TRBJ1-4, with 8 bases identical to TRBD1. With V trimmed by 4 bases and J by 6 bases, 16 bases remained unmatched. CDR1 is MNHNS and CDR2 is SASEGT in the germline V gene. CDR3 size: 18 residues. The CDR3 loop reads CASSALGQAISLHEKLFF. For the CDR3, the DNA is TGTGCCAGCAGTGCGCTGGGACAGGCGATTTCGCTCCATGAAAAACTGTTTTTT.

The rearrangement links TRBV28 to TRBJ1-2; 7 nucleotides agree with TRBD1. V lost 5 bases to trimming and J lost 3 bases; unmatched junction nucleotides: 6. The germline V gene has CDR1 MDHEN and CDR2 SYDVKM. The CDR3 has 14 amino acids. CDR3 protein: CASSIDREYYGYTF. Here the CDR3 DNA reads TGTGCCAGCAGTATTGACAGGGAATACTATGGCTACACCTTC.

The chain combines TRBV2 with TRBJ1-2; 9 nucleotides match TRBD1. V was pared by 8 bases and J by 8 bases, with 6 bases of the junction left unmatched. Per the germline V gene, CDR1 is SNHLY and CDR2 is FYNNEI. The CDR3 is made up of 12 amino acids. CDR3 protein: CASLGTGNGYTF. The CDR3 region has the DNA TGTGCCAGCTTAGGGACAGGGAACGGCTACACCTTC.

This clone appeared a few times. V is TRBV2 and J is TRBJ2-2, with 8 positions matching TRBD1. Unmatched junction bases numbered 7, after V lost 6 bases and J lost 7 bases. This CDR3 has 14 residues. The V gene's germline CDR1 is SNHLY and CDR2 FYNNEI. This chain's CDR3 is CASRDRDGGGELFF. The CDR3 nucleotides read TGTGCCAGCAGGGACAGGGACGGCGGCGGGGAGCTGTTTTTT.

With regard to this clone: This sample also contains other DNA sequences that code for the same CDR3. The V and J genes are TRBV9 and TRBJ1-1; D remains ambiguous. Looked up from germline, CDR1 is SGDLS and CDR2 is YYNGEE. The CDR3 extends over 13 amino acids. Trimming cost V 0 bases and J 3 bases, with 6 bases left between them. The CDR3 bases are TGTGCCAGCAGCGTAGTAGGAGACACTGAAGCTTTCTTT. It yields the protein CASSVVGDTEAFF.

The chain combines TRBV6-6 with TRBJ2-7; no clear D gene. Trimming pared 2 bases from V and 2 bases from J, leaving 7 bases between. The germline V gene encodes CDR1 MNHNY and CDR2 SVGAGI (reference sequence). The CDR3 is 13 residues long. The CDR3 region has the DNA TGTGCCAGCAGTTACGGCCAGCCCTACGAGCAGTACTTC. It translates to CASSYGQPYEQYF.

The chain combines TRBV28 with TRBJ1-1; TRBD1 might be the D (5 bases). This CDR3 region has 13 residues. V was trimmed by 6 bases and J by 4 bases, leaving 12 bases between them. Germline V CDR1 and CDR2: MDHEN, SYDVKM. CDR3 nucleotide sequence: TGTGCCAGCAGGGGCTACAGGATCACTGAAGCTTTCTTT. This sequence encodes CASRGYRITEAFF. Based on the CDR3 plus reference TRBV28 and TRBJ1-1, the full variable domain is DVKVTQSSRYLVKRTGEKVFLECVQDMDHENMFWYRQDPGLGLRLIYFSYDVKMKEKGDIPEGYSVSREKKERFSLILESASTNQTSMYLCASRGYRITEAFFGQGTRLTVV.

V usage is TRBV5-5 and J usage is TRBJ2-7; tentatively, D is TRBD1 (6 bases). Germline CDR1 reads SGHKS; CDR2 reads YYEKEE (reference sequence). This CDR3 has 14 residues. Deletions cut 0 bases from V and 5 bases from J, with 12 bases between. The CDR3 sequence is CASSLDDRRDEQYF. The CDR3 region has the DNA TGTGCCAGCAGCTTGGACGACAGGAGAGACGAGCAGTACTTC. Complete variable domain (other parts from reference TRBV5-5 and TRBJ2-7): DAGVTQSPTHLIKTRGQQVTLRCSPISGHKSVSWYQQVLGQGPQFIFQYYEKEERGRGNFPDRFSARQFPNYSSELNVNALLLGDSALYLCASSLDDRRDEQYFGPGTRLTVT.

This clone has more than one count but fewer than ten. The chain joins TRBV28 to TRBJ2-1; D ambiguous. Trimming cost V 3 bases and J 7 bases, with 10 bases left between them. Germline CDR1 reads MDHEN; CDR2 reads SYDVKM. The CDR3 is made up of 13 amino acids. The CDR3 sequence is CASSLEQLNEQFF. The DNA of the CDR3 is TGTGCCAGCAGTTTGGAGCAGTTGAATGAGCAGTTCTTC.

The chain couples TRBV6-5 to TRBJ2-5; TRBD1 is a possible D gene (6 bases). This CDR3 has 14 residues. Germline assignment: CDR1 MNHEY and CDR2 SVGAGI. The V end lost 6 bases, the J end lost 0 bases, and 11 bases lay between the germline ends. The CDR3 loop is CASSATGNQETQYF. The CDR3 region has the DNA TGTGCCAGCAGCGCCACAGGGAACCAAGAGACCCAGTACTTC.

V and J are TRBV7-2 and TRBJ2-7, with a possible D match to TRBD2 (5 bases). Germline V gene sequence: CDR1 SGHTA, CDR2 FQGNSA. The length of the CDR3 is 14 residues. V lost 3 bases, J lost 3 bases, and 12 bases lay in between. CDR3 nucleotide sequence: TGTGCCAGCAGCTTTAGCGTACGAGACTACGAGCAGTACTTC. This codes for CASSFSVRDYEQYF.

This clone was detected once. This chain uses TRBV19 with TRBJ2-4; the D gene is possibly TRBD1 (6 bases). The CDR3 has 16 residues. With 4 bases removed from V and 0 bases from J, the gap between germline ends came to 13 bases. The germline gives CDR1 LNHDA, CDR2 SQIVND (reference sequence). CDR3 amino acids: CASSTPPGQAKNIQYF. CDR3 coding DNA: TGTGCCAGTAGTACCCCCCCGGGACAAGCCAAAAACATTCAGTACTTC.

This clone was detected a few times. This sequence joins TRBV11-2 and TRBJ2-7, with 7 bases that match TRBD1. The CDR3 runs 14 residues. The J segment lost 7 bases and the V segment lost 1 base, leaving 7 bases of the junction unmatched. CDR1 and CDR2 from the germline V gene are SGHAT and FQNNGV. This chain's CDR3 is CASSLALNRGEQYF. The CDR3 bases are TGTGCCAGCAGCTTAGCCCTAAACAGGGGAGAGCAGTACTTC. The entire variable domain, with the rest obtained from reference TRBV11-2 and TRBJ2-7, is as follows: EAGVAQSPRYKIIEKRQSVAFWCNPISGHATLYWYQQILGQGPKLLIQFQNNGVVDDSQLPKDRFSAERLKGVDSTLKIQPAKLEDSAVYLCASSLALNRGEQYFGPGTRLTVT.

The V and J genes are TRBV15 and TRBJ2-3; TRBD2 is a possible D gene (5 bases). Looked up from germline, CDR1 is LNHNV and CDR2 is YYDKDF (reference sequence). There are 18 residues in the CDR3. V lost 1 base, J lost 0 bases, and 17 bases lay in between. The CDR3 loop reads CATSRGRGAASSTDTQYF. The CDR3 coding sequence is TGTGCCACCAGCAGAGGTCGGGGAGCCGCGAGCAGCACAGATACGCAGTATTTT.

Only a few counts were recorded for this clone. The rearrangement joins TRBV2 to TRBJ2-7; either TRBD1 or TRBD2 may supply D (6 bases each). The CDR3 length is 12 residues. The V end was cut by 9 bases, the J end by 7 bases, with 16 bases between. Per the germline V gene, CDR1 is SNHLY and CDR2 is FYNNEI. Here the CDR3 reads CARESTGTEQYF. In nucleotides, the CDR3 is TGTGCCAGGGAAAGCACAGGGACTGAGCAGTACTTC.